The present entry profiles one T cell receptor beta chain with its context. The sample comes from a study of cytomegalovirus exposure and HLA in healthy donors. PCR amplification relied on 60 Vbeta primers (plus 13 Jbeta primers). Only in-frame clones appear in the TCRdb table, and some are missing; sequencing was by immunoSEQ multiplex PCR. The data hold about 140,000 clones, with roughly 76% observed a single time. Looked up from germline, CDR1 is SSHAT and CDR2 is FNYEAQ (reference sequence). The CDR3 sequence is 15 residues long. J lost 5 bases, V lost 1 base, and 3 bases had no gene match. The chain is built from TRBV7-7 and TRBJ2-7; 12 bases match TRBD2. The specimen was PBMCs. The sequence derives from a man younger than 35 in good health and CMV-seronegative. The CDR3 coding sequence is TGTGCCAGCAGCTTAGGACTAGCGGGGGTCGACGAGCAGTACTTC. Its translation: CASSLGLAGVDEQYF.